These 23 T cell receptor beta chains were sequenced from one sample in a study of cytomegalovirus exposure and HLA in healthy donors. PCR employed 60 Vbeta and 13 Jbeta primers. TCRdb's table, derived via immunoSEQ multiplex PCR, lists solely in-frame clones and lacks some. The table includes roughly 100,000 clones, 60% to 85% detected once. The source material was PBMCs. The receptors were sampled from a man aged 45 to 65 in good health and CMV-seropositive.

The V call is TRBV14, the J call TRBJ2-3; TRBD2 matches at 9 bases. There are 16 residues in the CDR3. The germline V gene encodes CDR1 SGHDN and CDR2 FVKESK. Losses at the gene ends were 3 bases for V and 1 base for J; bases not matched to a gene: 5. The CDR3 loop reads CASSQLAGERTDTQYF. The CDR3, as DNA: TGTGCCAGCAGCCAGTTAGCGGGAGAGCGCACAGATACGCAGTATTTT. The full variable domain, completed using reference TRBV14 and TRBJ2-3, is EAGVTQFPSHSVIEKGQTVTLRCDPISGHDNLYWYRRVMGKEIKFLLHFVKESKQDESGMPNNRFLAERTGGTYSTLKVQPAELEDSGVYFCASSQLAGERTDTQYFGPGTRLTVL.

The chain employs TRBV2 and TRBJ1-2; maybe TRBD1 (6 bases). The V end was cut by 6 bases, the J end by 3 bases, with 20 bases between. Germline V lookup: CDR1 SNHLY, CDR2 FYNNEI. The CDR3 spans 16 residues. The CDR3 DNA follows: TGTGCCAGCAGGACAGGACGAAGGGGAAAAGACTATGGCTACACCTTC. This encodes CASRTGRRGKDYGYTF.

V and J are TRBV15 and TRBJ2-2; TRBD2 aligns across 7 bases. The CDR3 extends over 19 amino acids. V lost 3 bases, J lost 4 bases, and 17 bases stayed unmatched. Germline CDR1 is LNHNV and CDR2 is YYDKDF (reference sequence). This CDR3 is CATSSLEDIGGSVTGELFF. The CDR3 nucleotides are TGTGCCACCAGCAGTTTAGAGGATATCGGCGGGAGTGTCACCGGGGAGCTGTTTTTT.

In its sample, this clone was seen a few times. This chain connects TRBV6-1 to TRBJ1-1; D not resolved. This CDR3 has 14 amino acids. Looked up from germline, CDR1 is MNHNS and CDR2 is SASEGT. V was pared by 0 bases and J by 10 bases, with 15 bases between. For the CDR3, the DNA is TGTGCCAGCAGTGAAGCCCCGACGGCCCGGGGAGCTTTCTTT. It codes for CASSEAPTARGAFF.

CDR3 nucleotides: TGTGCCAGCAGTTTACAGGGGCAGGGAGTAGGGGTCAATGAGCAGTTCTTC. This gives the protein CASSLQGQGVGVNEQFF. This sequence joins TRBV28 and TRBJ2-1; possibly TRBD1 for D (6 bases). Germline CDR1 reads MDHEN; CDR2 reads SYDVKM. The CDR3 runs 17 residues. Trimming took off 2 bases at V and 6 bases at J, with 20 bases between the two ends.

The chain combines TRBV5-6 with TRBJ2-3; 8 bases line up with TRBD1. The CDR3 contains 15 residues. Trimming removed 2 bases from V and 2 bases from J; junction bases left unmatched: 4. Germline values: CDR1 SGHDT, CDR2 YYEEEE. The CDR3 sequence is CASSFGQGPTDTQYF. The CDR3 DNA reads TGTGCCAGCAGCTTCGGACAGGGCCCCACAGATACGCAGTATTTT.

The rearrangement uses TRBV19 and TRBJ2-2; D call uncertain. The germline gives CDR1 LNHDA, CDR2 SQIVND (reference sequence). Trimming took 4 bases from V and 7 from J, leaving 10 bases between them. The CDR3 runs 13 residues. CDR3 DNA sequence: TGTGCCAGTAGTAGAGTGCCTATCGGGGAGCTGTTTTTT. Amino acid sequence: CASSRVPIGELFF.

This clone was seen a few times. The chain joins TRBV6-4 to TRBJ2-3; 8 positions match TRBD2. V shed 4 bases, J shed 0 bases, and the junction held 6 bases outside the gene matches. Per germline, CDR1 MRHNA and CDR2 SNTAGT. This CDR3 has 16 amino acids. CDR3 amino acids: CASSGLAGPSTDTQYF. DNA of the CDR3: TGTGCCAGCAGTGGATTAGCGGGACCTAGCACAGATACGCAGTATTTT.

The chain uses TRBV18 and TRBJ2-2, with TRBD2 identical over 15 bases. Trimming cost V 1 base and J 7 bases; bases outside gene matches: 10. CDR1 and CDR2 (germline): KGHSH, LQKENI. The CDR3 spans 19 residues. The CDR3 bases are TGTGCCAGCTCACCACTGGGACTAGCGGGAGGCCTCTCTGTCGGGGAGCTGTTTTTT. It encodes CASSPLGLAGGLSVGELFF.

V is TRBV6-5 and J is TRBJ2-7; D is perhaps TRBD2 (6 bases). The length of the CDR3 is 11 residues. Germline V lookup: CDR1 MNHEY, CDR2 SVGAGI. Trimming removed 7 bases from V and 6 bases from J, with 10 bases in between. The CDR3 DNA sequence: TGTGCCAGCAATCAGGGAGGCGAGCAGTACTTC. Its translation: CASNQGGEQYF.

This clone has a single count. The V call is TRBV30, the J call TRBJ2-3, with 13 positions matching TRBD2. J lost 5 bases, V lost 3 bases, and 2 bases had no gene match. Germline V gene data show CDR1 as GTSNPN and CDR2 as SVGIG (reference sequence). This CDR3 is 14 amino acids long. The CDR3 DNA is TGTGCCTGGAGACTAGCGGGAGGGCAAGATACGCAGTATTTT. This gives the protein CAWRLAGGQDTQYF.

This chain connects TRBV2 to TRBJ2-1; TRBD2 matches at 10 bases. This CDR3 region has 15 residues. CDR1 SNHLY and CDR2 FYNNEI come from the germline V gene. V was clipped by 6 bases and J by 7 bases; unmatched bases: 9. The CDR3 nucleotides are TGTGCCAGCAGGGAGCGGGAGGGTGTCTGGAATGAGCAGTTCTTC. It encodes CASREREGVWNEQFF.

With respect to this clone: The germline gene is not matched at one end of the junction; a read error may be the cause. The gene calls are TRBV7-9 and TRBJ2-5; D is possibly TRBD2 (6 bases). Germline V gene data show CDR1 as SEHNR and CDR2 as FQNEAQ (reference sequence). CDR3 length equals 12 residues. The CDR3 sequence: CSSSLGGETQYF. Here the CDR3 DNA reads TGTTCCAGCAGCTTAGGAGGGGAGACCCAGTACTTC. Variable domain in full (rest from reference TRBV7-9 and TRBJ2-5): DTGVSQNPRHKITKRGQNVTFRCDPISEHNRLYWYRQTLGQGPEFLTYFQNEAQLEKSRLLSDRFSAERPKGSFSTLEIQRTEQGDSAMYLCSSSLGGETQYFGPGTRLLVL.

V and J are TRBV5-5 and TRBJ1-4; the match to TRBD1 covers 7 bases. The V and J ends lost 6 bases and 5 bases, in that order; junction bases with no gene match: 4. Germline V gene sequence: CDR1 SGHKS, CDR2 YYEKEE (reference sequence). The CDR3 is 13 residues long. DNA of the CDR3: TGTGCCAGCAATATGGGACAGAATGAAAAACTGTTTTTT. Translating gives CASNMGQNEKLFF.

This chain uses TRBV5-1 with TRBJ2-1; 11 bases line up with TRBD1. V shed 0 bases, J shed 5 bases, and the junction held 4 bases outside the gene matches. Germline values: CDR1 SGHRS, CDR2 YFSETQ. The CDR3 runs 16 residues. The CDR3 reads CASSLVGTGGHNEQFF. CDR3 nucleotide sequence: TGCGCCAGCAGCTTGGTAGGGACAGGGGGGCACAATGAGCAGTTCTTC.

The CDR3 nucleotides are TGTGCCAGTACTTCGACGGACAGGGGACTGAACACTGAAGCTTTCTTT. Its translation: CASTSTDRGLNTEAFF. This chain connects TRBV19 to TRBJ1-1, with TRBD1 matching 9 bases. V shed 7 bases and J 0 bases; nucleotides not matched to a gene: 9. The CDR3 runs to 16 residues. The V gene's germline CDR1 is LNHDA and CDR2 SQIVND (reference sequence).

The rearrangement joins TRBV5-6 to TRBJ2-3; D perhaps matches TRBD2 (6 bases). Germline assignment: CDR1 SGHDT and CDR2 YYEEEE. The CDR3 covers 13 residues. V lost 1 base to trimming and J lost 4 bases, with 7 bases between them. The CDR3 sequence is CASSLWGADTQYF. CDR3 bases: TGTGCCAGCAGCTTGTGGGGGGCAGATACGCAGTATTTT. Full variable domain (outside the CDR3, taken from reference TRBV5-6 and TRBJ2-3): DAGVTQSPTHLIKTRGQQVTLRCSPKSGHDTVSWYQQALGQGPQFIFQYYEEEERQRGNFPDRFSGHQFPNYSSELNVNALLLGDSALYLCASSLWGADTQYFGPGTRLTVL.

The chain employs TRBV9 and TRBJ2-1; 7 bases align to TRBD2. V lost 0 bases, J lost 9 bases, and 12 bases stayed unmatched. This CDR3 comprises 16 residues. The germline CDR1 and CDR2 sequences are SGDLS and YYNGEE. CDR3 amino acids: CASSVGGGGSLGEQFF. The CDR3 DNA sequence: TGTGCCAGCAGCGTAGGGGGTGGCGGGAGTCTTGGTGAGCAGTTCTTC.

The rearrangement links TRBV7-2 to TRBJ2-7; TRBD2 agrees at 10 bases. Germline CDR1 and CDR2: SGHTA and FQGNSA. This CDR3 comprises 16 residues. With 5 bases clipped from V and 7 bases from J, the junction kept 14 bases outside the gene matches. CDR3 DNA: TGTGCCAGCAGCACCAGAGTCAGCGGGAGGGCCGTTGAGCAGTACTTC. It encodes CASSTRVSGRAVEQYF.

The gene calls are TRBV7-2 and TRBJ2-3, with D hard to call. The CDR3 has 14 residues. Germline V gene data show CDR1 as SGHTA and CDR2 as FQGNSA. The V and J ends lost 4 bases and 4 bases respectively, with 12 bases between them. As DNA, the CDR3 is TGTGCCAGCAGCTCCCCATCCCGGGCAGATACGCAGTATTTT. It codes for CASSSPSRADTQYF.

This clone was seen only once. This sequence joins TRBV19 and TRBJ2-1; TRBD1 might be the D (6 bases). V lost 7 bases, J lost 1 base, and 14 bases lay in between. The germline V gene encodes CDR1 LNHDA and CDR2 SQIVND (reference sequence). The CDR3 has 15 residues. DNA of the CDR3: TGTGCCAGTACCTTGGACAGTCAATCCTACAATGAGCAGTTCTTC. Translated: CASTLDSQSYNEQFF.

This chain uses TRBV5-1 with TRBJ2-1; 7 bases map to TRBD1. The CDR3 length is 15 residues. The trim removed 4 bases at V and 4 bases at J, leaving 8 bases unmatched. Germline values: CDR1 SGHRS, CDR2 YFSETQ. The CDR3, as DNA: TGCGCCAGCAGCCCCCGGGACAGTATTTACAATGAGCAGTTCTTC. It translates to CASSPRDSIYNEQFF.

V is TRBV29-1 and J is TRBJ2-3; D may be TRBD2 (5 bases). The ends were cut back, 3 bases at V and 2 bases at J, with 9 bases in the middle. This CDR3 contains 13 residues. Germline V CDR1 and CDR2: SQVTM, ANQGSEA. In DNA, the CDR3 is TGCAGCGTTGACGGAGCGGCCACAGATACGCAGTATTTT. Its translation: CSVDGAATDTQYF.